This T cell receptor (beta chain) emerged from a study of PD-L1 blockade in urothelial cancer. Study information: About 90% of the roughly 30 patients were men whose urothelial cancer was bladder-origin.

Time point denoted: pretreatment peripheral blood. Assay used: immunoSEQ multiplex PCR; TCRdb lists only in-frame clones, some missing. The repertoire consists of tens of thousands of clones, with roughly 90% occurring once and the leading ten covering approximately 1.5%. The starting material was PBMCs, obtained around atezolizumab (anti-PD-L1) treatment. The receptor was derived from a man aged 55 to 70 with urothelial cancer.

The CDR3 coding sequence is TGTGCCAGCAGCCAAGGGACCTCGGCGGGGGGGAGCACAGATACGCAGTATTTT. Encoded protein: CASSQGTSAGGSTDTQYF. The gene calls are TRBV4-2 and TRBJ2-3, with 9 nucleotides matching TRBD2. This CDR3 spans 18 amino acids. Germline values: CDR1 LGHNA, CDR2 YNFKEQ. V gave up 1 base and J gave up 0 bases; unmatched junction bases: 8.